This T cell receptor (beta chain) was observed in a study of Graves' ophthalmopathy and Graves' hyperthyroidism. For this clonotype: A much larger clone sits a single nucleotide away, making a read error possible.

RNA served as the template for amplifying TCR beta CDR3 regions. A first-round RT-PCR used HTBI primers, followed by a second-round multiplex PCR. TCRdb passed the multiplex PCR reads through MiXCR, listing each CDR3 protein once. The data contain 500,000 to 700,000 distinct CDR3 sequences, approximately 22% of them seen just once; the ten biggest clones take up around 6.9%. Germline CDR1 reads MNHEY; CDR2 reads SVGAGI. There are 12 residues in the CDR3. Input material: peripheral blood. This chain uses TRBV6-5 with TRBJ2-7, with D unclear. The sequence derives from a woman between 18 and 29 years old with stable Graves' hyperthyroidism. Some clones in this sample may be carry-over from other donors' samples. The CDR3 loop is CAISYWLGEQYF. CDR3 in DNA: TGTGCCATCAGTTACTGGCTAGGCGAGCAGTACTTC.